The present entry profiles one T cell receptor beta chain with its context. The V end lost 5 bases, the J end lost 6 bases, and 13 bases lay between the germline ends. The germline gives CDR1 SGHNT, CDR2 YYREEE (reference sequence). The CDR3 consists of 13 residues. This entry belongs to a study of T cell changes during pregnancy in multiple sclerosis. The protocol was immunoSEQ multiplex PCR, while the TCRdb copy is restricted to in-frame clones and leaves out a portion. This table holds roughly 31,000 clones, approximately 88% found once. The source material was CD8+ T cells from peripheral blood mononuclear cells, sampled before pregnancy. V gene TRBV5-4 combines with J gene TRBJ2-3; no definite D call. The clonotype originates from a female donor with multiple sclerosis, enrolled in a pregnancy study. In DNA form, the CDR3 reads TGTGCCAGCAGGGGCAGGTCTTCGGATACGCAGTATTTT. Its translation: CASRGRSSDTQYF. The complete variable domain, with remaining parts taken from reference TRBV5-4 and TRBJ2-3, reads ETGVTQSPTHLIKTRGQQVTLRCSSQSGHNTVSWYQQALGQGPQFIFQYYREEENGRGNFPPRFSGLQFPNYSSELNVNALELDDSALYLCASRGRSSDTQYFGPGTRLTVL.